The rows below give T cell receptor beta chains drawn from one sample of a study of OX40 agonist ivuxolimab in advanced cancers. Sequencing was performed with immunoSEQ multiplex PCR; in TCRdb, only in-frame clones are kept and a portion is missing. The table includes tens of thousands of clones, under 90% detected once. This specimen was CD4+ or CD8+ T cells sorted from blood, taken in a trial of the OX40 agonist ivuxolimab. The receptors were sampled from an adult with an advanced solid tumor such as melanoma, head and neck, liver or kidney cancer. Each CDR3 is given with its conserved first and last residue. Fields, in order: V gene, clone size, D gene, J gene, CDR3 protein, CDR3 DNA. The D gene is left open where the match is weak. Expanded clones get a size class; other rows say once, few or many, or leave the size out.

>TRBV27|NA|TRBD2|TRBJ2-7
CASSRQVGGGAAREQYF
TGTGCCAGCAGTCGCCAAGTTGGCGGGGGTGCAGCTAGAGAGCAGTACTTC
>TRBV4-1|NA|NA|TRBJ1-2
CASSQGYRVAYGYTF
TGCGCCAGCAGCCAGGGATACAGGGTTGCCTATGGCTACACCTTC
>TRBV29-1|NA|NA|TRBJ1-1
CSVAQTANTEAFF
TGCAGCGTGGCTCAGACTGCGAACACTGAAGCTTTCTTT
>TRBV20-1|NA|NA|TRBJ1-1
CSARRRGEAFF
TGCAGTGCTAGGCGGCGGGGTGAAGCTTTCTTT
>TRBV7-2|few|TRBD1|TRBJ1-5
CASSRGGTGIFPQHF
TGTGCCAGCAGCCGAGGGGGGACAGGGATCTTCCCCCAGCATTTT
>TRBV18|NA|TRBD1|TRBJ1-3
CASSPPGQGRSGNTIYF
TGTGCCAGCTCACCGCCCGGACAGGGGAGGTCCGGAAACACCATATATTTT
>TRBV5-5|once|TRBD1|TRBJ1-1
CASSLGGQDEAFF
TGTGCCAGCAGCTTGGGGGGACAGGATGAAGCTTTCTTT
>TRBV27|few|NA|TRBJ1-1
CASRTRPTRNTEAFF
TGTGCCAGCAGGACCCGTCCAACCCGGAACACTGAAGCTTTCTTT
>TRBV7-8|NA|NA|TRBJ2-6
CASSLAEGFHSGANVLTF
TGTGCCAGCAGCTTAGCGGAGGGGTTCCACTCTGGGGCCAACGTCCTGACTTTC
>TRBV6-1|NA|TRBD1|TRBJ1-1
CASSKGAGTEAFF
TGTGCCAGCAGTAAGGGGGCGGGGACTGAAGCTTTCTTT
>TRBV18|NA|NA|TRBJ1-6
CASSQADNSPLHF
TGTGCCAGCTCACAGGCCGATAATTCACCCCTCCACTTT
>TRBV13|NA|TRBD1|TRBJ2-1
CASSRGGQGALGGLYEQFF
TGTGCCAGCAGCCGAGGCGGACAGGGGGCGCTCGGGGGCCTATATGAGCAGTTCTTC
>TRBV5-6|few|TRBD1|TRBJ1-2
CASSLKSQGVSGYTF
TGTGCCAGCAGCTTGAAATCACAGGGGGTCTCTGGCTACACCTTC
>TRBV9|NA|NA|TRBJ1-2
CASTLRPFERDGYTF
TGTGCCAGCACCCTCCGGCCTTTTGAGAGGGATGGCTACACCTTC
>TRBV6-6|NA|NA|TRBJ1-6
CASSRGRGNSPLHF
TGTGCCAGCAGCCGGGGACGGGGCAATTCACCCCTCCACTTT
>TRBV29-1|NA|TRBD2|TRBJ2-7
CSVAFQRDSYEQYF
TGCAGCGTTGCGTTTCAGCGGGACTCCTACGAGCAGTACTTC
>TRBV6-6|NA|NA|TRBJ1-5
CASSYLSPSNQPQHF
TGTGCCAGCAGTTACCTGAGTCCTAGCAATCAGCCCCAGCATTTT
>TRBV12-5|NA|NA|TRBJ2-2
CASGEGRGAGELFF
TGTGCTAGTGGCGAGGGTAGGGGGGCCGGGGAGCTGTTTTTT
>TRBV7-9|NA|NA|TRBJ2-2
CASSLDTVNTGELFF
TGTGCCAGCAGCTTAGATACAGTGAACACCGGGGAGCTGTTTTTT
>TRBV9|NA|NA|TRBJ1-1
CASSGTAMNTEAFF
TGTGCCAGCAGCGGGACAGCTATGAACACTGAAGCTTTCTTT
>TRBV5-1|NA|TRBD1|TRBJ1-6
CASSLAMGQGPSPLHF
TGCGCCAGCAGCTTGGCCATGGGACAGGGTCCTTCACCCCTCCACTTT
>TRBV28|few|TRBD1|TRBJ2-7
CASRRLDRGVSYEQYF
TGTGCCAGCAGGCGTCTGGACAGGGGGGTTTCCTACGAGCAGTACTTC
>TRBV2|few|TRBD1|TRBJ1-1
CASSPGQLNTEAFF
TGTGCCAGCAGCCCGGGACAGCTGAACACTGAAGCTTTCTTT
>TRBV5-1|NA|NA|TRBJ2-1
CASSGGWGDSYNEQFF
TGCGCCAGCAGTGGGGGTTGGGGGGACAGCTACAATGAGCAGTTCTTC
>TRBV6-6|once|NA|TRBJ2-1
CASSYERGYNEQFF
TGTGCCAGCAGTTACGAGAGGGGGTACAATGAGCAGTTCTTC
>TRBV7-6|NA|NA|TRBJ2-5
CASSSTTGAEETQYF
TGTGCCAGCAGTTCAACCACCGGGGCGGAAGAGACCCAGTACTTC
>TRBV6-5|NA|NA|TRBJ1-5
CASSSPTMGNQPQHF
TGTGCCAGCAGTTCACCAACGATGGGCAATCAGCCCCAGCATTTT